Listed here are 6 T cell receptor beta chains from one sample, sequenced in a study of response to subunit inactivated influenza vaccine (dated by TCRdb to the late 2010s). The library relied on RT-PCR. For sequencing, an Illumina HiSeq 2500 was employed. TCRdb reworked the public reads: Q25 trimming with fastp, MiXCR clone assembly, productive beta chains retained. Each CDR3 protein appears once, grouped with its most common genes and DNA. The sample yields about 170,000 distinct CDR3 sequences; 10% to 15% were counted once. 25% to 35% of the sample rests with the top ten. The same data also went into a second study, on T cells expressing NK-cell markers. The second paper states: TCR beta cDNA libraries were made by 5'RACE template switching that added a universal primer site and unique molecular identifiers.

The source was CD8+ T cells sorted from PBMCs, collected less than 13 days after vaccination. The source of these receptors is a man aged 45-65 years who received an inactivated influenza vaccine. Donor details come from another sample of the same person, matched by shared clones.

V usage is TRBV10-3 and J usage is TRBJ2-6; D is ambiguous. This CDR3 is 20 amino acids long. V lost 2 bases and J lost 0, with 20 bases in between. The germline gives CDR1 ENHRY, CDR2 SYGVKD. The CDR3 reads CAISEIGIRQTFSGANVLTF. The CDR3 DNA is TGTGCCATCAGTGAGATCGGTATTAGGCAGACTTTCTCTGGGGCCAACGTCCTGACTTTC.

This clonotype was detected only a few times. The genes are TRBV7-6 and TRBJ1-5; a weak D match, TRBD1 (5 bases). The CDR3 totals 13 residues. CDR1 SGHVS and CDR2 FNYEAQ come from the germline V gene. Trimming took 2 bases from V and 7 from J, leaving 9 bases between them. The chain's CDR3 is CASSLSQGQPQHF. CDR3 coding DNA: TGTGCCAGCAGCTTAAGCCAGGGACAGCCCCAGCATTTT.

The chain recombines TRBV12-3 or TRBV12-4 with TRBJ2-1; no clear D gene. The CDR3 consists of 13 residues. Trimming took off 2 bases at V and 8 bases at J, with 10 bases between the two ends. CDR3 sequence: CASSLFGQDEQFF. The CDR3, as DNA: TGTGCCAGCAGTTTATTTGGGCAGGATGAGCAGTTCTTC.

The genes are TRBV6-5 and TRBJ2-1; weak D call: TRBD2 (7 bases). The CDR3 spans 17 residues. The V gene lost 0 bases and the J gene lost 4 bases, with 16 bases spanning the gap. CDR1 and CDR2 (germline): MNHEY, SVGAGI. The CDR3 region is CASSYSKGGGRYNEQFF. DNA for the CDR3: TGTGCCAGCAGTTACTCGAAGGGCGGGGGCCGTTACAATGAGCAGTTCTTC.

The chain combines TRBV2 with TRBJ2-1, with D perhaps matching TRBD1 or TRBD2 (8 bases each). CDR1 and CDR2 from the germline V gene are SNHLY and FYNNEI. The length of the CDR3 is 19 residues. With 2 bases removed from V and 6 bases from J, the gap between germline ends came to 26 bases. The CDR3 bases are TGTGCCAGCAGTGAACTAGACAGGGGTAGCGGGACGGGTCTCAATGAGCAGTTCTTC. Its protein is CASSELDRGSGTGLNEQFF.

There are many counts of this clonotype. This chain connects TRBV12-3 or TRBV12-4 to TRBJ1-5; D gene unclear. CDR3 length: 13 amino acids. V was shortened by 8 bases and J by 4 bases, with 12 bases between the two germline ends. The CDR3 DNA reads as TGTGCCAGCCAAGGCCCTCTAAATCAGCCCCAGCATTTT. Protein: CASQGPLNQPQHF.